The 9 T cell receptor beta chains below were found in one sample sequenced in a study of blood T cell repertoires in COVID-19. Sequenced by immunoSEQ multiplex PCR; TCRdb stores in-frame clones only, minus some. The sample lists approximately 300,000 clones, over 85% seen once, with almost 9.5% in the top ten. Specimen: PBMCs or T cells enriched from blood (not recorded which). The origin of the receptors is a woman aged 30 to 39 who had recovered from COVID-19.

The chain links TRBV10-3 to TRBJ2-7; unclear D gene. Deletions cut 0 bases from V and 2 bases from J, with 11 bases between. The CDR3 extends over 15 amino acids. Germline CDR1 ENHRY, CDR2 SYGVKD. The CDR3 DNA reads TGTGCCATCAGTGAGTCGGCGGTAGGTCCCTACGAGCAGTACTTC. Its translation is CAISESAVGPYEQYF.

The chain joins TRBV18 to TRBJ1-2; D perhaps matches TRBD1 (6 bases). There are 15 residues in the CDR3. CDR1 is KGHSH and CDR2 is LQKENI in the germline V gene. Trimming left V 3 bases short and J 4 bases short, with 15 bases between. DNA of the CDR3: TGTGCCAGCTCACCTAACTCACAGGGAACCTATGGCTACACCTTC. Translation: CASSPNSQGTYGYTF.

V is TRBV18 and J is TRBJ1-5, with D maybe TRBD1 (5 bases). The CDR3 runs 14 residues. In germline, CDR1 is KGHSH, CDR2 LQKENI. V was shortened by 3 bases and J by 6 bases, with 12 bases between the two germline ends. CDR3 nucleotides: TGTGCCAGCTCACCGGAGGGTAGGGGTCAGCCCCAGCATTTT. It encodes CASSPEGRGQPQHF.

The CDR3 DNA reads TGTGCCAGCAGCTCGGGGACAGGGAACTATGGCTACACCTTC. Protein: CASSSGTGNYGYTF. The chain recombines TRBV7-2 with TRBJ1-2; TRBD1 agrees at 9 bases. The CDR3 runs to 14 residues. V shed 4 bases and J 2 bases; nucleotides not matched to a gene: 2. Germline V gives CDR1 SGHTA, CDR2 FQGNSA.

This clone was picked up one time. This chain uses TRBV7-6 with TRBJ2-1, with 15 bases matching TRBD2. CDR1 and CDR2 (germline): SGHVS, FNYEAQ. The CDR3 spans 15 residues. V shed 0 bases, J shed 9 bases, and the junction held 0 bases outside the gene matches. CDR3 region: CASSLAGLAGGEQFF. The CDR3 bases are TGTGCCAGCAGCTTAGCGGGACTAGCGGGAGGTGAGCAGTTCTTC.

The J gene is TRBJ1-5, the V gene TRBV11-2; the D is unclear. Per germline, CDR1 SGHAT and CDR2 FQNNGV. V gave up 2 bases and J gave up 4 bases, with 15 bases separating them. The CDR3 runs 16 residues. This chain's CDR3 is CASSLSMGGLNQPQHF. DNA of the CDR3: TGTGCCAGCAGCTTATCAATGGGAGGCTTGAATCAGCCCCAGCATTTT.

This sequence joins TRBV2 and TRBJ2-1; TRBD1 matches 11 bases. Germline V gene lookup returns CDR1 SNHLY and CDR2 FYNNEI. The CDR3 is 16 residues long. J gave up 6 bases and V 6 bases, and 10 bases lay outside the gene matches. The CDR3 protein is CASRVRTGGFGNEQFF. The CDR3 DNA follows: TGTGCCAGCAGGGTTAGGACAGGGGGCTTTGGCAATGAGCAGTTCTTC.

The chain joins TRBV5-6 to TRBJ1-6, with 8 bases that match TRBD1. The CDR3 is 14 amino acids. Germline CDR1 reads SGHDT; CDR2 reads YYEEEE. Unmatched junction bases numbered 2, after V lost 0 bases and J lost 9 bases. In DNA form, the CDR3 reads TGTGCCAGCAGCTTGGACAGGGGGATTTCACCCCTCCACTTT. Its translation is CASSLDRGISPLHF.

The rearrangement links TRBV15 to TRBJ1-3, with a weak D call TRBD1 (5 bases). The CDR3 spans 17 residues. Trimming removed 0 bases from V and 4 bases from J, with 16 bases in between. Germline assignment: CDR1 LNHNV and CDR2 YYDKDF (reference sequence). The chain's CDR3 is CATSRDNRAGRGNTIYF. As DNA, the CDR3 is TGTGCCACCAGCAGAGATAACCGGGCAGGGCGGGGAAACACCATATATTTT.